The rows below give T cell receptor beta chains drawn from one sample of a study of T cells in Graves' hyperthyroidism and ophthalmopathy. TCRdb reprocessed the multiplex PCR reads via MiXCR and lists one record per CDR3 protein. The sample consists of around 600,000 distinct CDR3 sequences, 14% of them appearing once. The sample consisted of blood. These receptors originate from a woman between 18 and 30 years old with Graves' ophthalmopathy. Each CDR3 is given with its conserved first and last residue. D genes are given only for firm matches. Clone size appears in some rows only: once, few, many, or a class for an expanded clone.

.	.	TRBJ1-1	11	TRBV30	TGTGCCTGGGGTCTACGGCTGGGGGCTTTCTTT	CAWGLRLGAFF
many	TRBD1	TRBJ1-5	15	TRBV3-1	TGTGCCAGCAGCCAAGGGACAGGACGCAATCAGCCCCAGCATTTT	CASSQGTGRNQPQHF
.	.	TRBJ1-5	13	TRBV24-1	TGTGCCGTCGGGGGGCCTTCAAGTCAGCCCCAGCATTTT	CAVGGPSSQPQHF
.	.	TRBJ2-3	17	TRBV4-1	TGCGCCAGCAGCCAACCGGCTCCCATAGTAGGCACAGATACGCAGTATTTT	CASSQPAPIVGTDTQYF
many	.	TRBJ2-7	14	TRBV28	TGTGCCAGCAGTACCCTTTTCAGGGGCTACGAGCAGTACTTC	CASSTLFRGYEQYF
many	.	TRBJ1-1	14	TRBV27	TGTGCCAGCAGTTTTAGGTCCAGGAACACTGAAGCTTTCTTT	CASSFRSRNTEAFF
many	.	TRBJ2-3	13	TRBV11-2	TGTGCCAGCAGCTTAGATCGAGAAGATACGCAGTATTTT	CASSLDREDTQYF
few	TRBD2	TRBJ2-7	17	TRBV6-5	TGTGCCAGCAGTTACACCACCGGGGTAGCGGGAGGGCGGGAGCAGTACTTC	CASSYTTGVAGGREQYF
many	.	TRBJ2-5	14	TRBV5-1	TGCGCCAGCAGCACCGCTGGGGGGCAAGAGACCCAGTACTTC	CASSTAGGQETQYF
many	.	TRBJ1-1	14	TRBV20-1	TGCAGTGCTAGACCCCGGGGGGTGAACACTGAAGCTTTCTTT	CSARPRGVNTEAFF
few	TRBD2	TRBJ2-7	16	TRBV27	TGTGCCAGCAGTTTATCGATCACTAGCGGGATCTACGAGCAGTACTTC	CASSLSITSGIYEQYF
few	.	TRBJ2-3	13	TRBV5-5	TGTGCCAGCAGCGGGAGAGGGGAAGATACGCAGTATTTT	CASSGRGEDTQYF
many	.	TRBJ2-7	16	TRBV6-5	TGTGCCAGCAGTTACAGGGCGACAGGATCGGCGTACGAGCAGTACTTC	CASSYRATGSAYEQYF
many	TRBD1	TRBJ2-7	14	TRBV7-2	TGTGCCAGCAGCCGGGGACAGGTCCCCCACGAGCAGTACTTC	CASSRGQVPHEQYF
many	.	TRBJ1-5	15	TRBV7-8	TGTGCCAGCTGCCCCAGGGGATTATCCGATCAGCCCCAGCATTTT	CASCPRGLSDQPQHF
.	.	TRBJ2-3	13	TRBV3-1	TGTGCCAGCAGCTCTGTTGGCACAGATATGCAGTATTTT	CASSSVGTDMQYF
few	TRBD2	TRBJ2-2	16	TRBV10-3	TGTGCCATCAGTGAGTCGACACTAGCGGGAACCGGGGAGCTGTTTTTT	CAISESTLAGTGELFF
many	.	TRBJ2-1	15	TRBV29-1	TGCAGCGTTGGGGGGAGGAGCGGGTTCTACAATGAGCAGTTCTTC	CSVGGRSGFYNEQFF
few	.	TRBJ2-5	16	TRBV12-3/TRBV12-4	TGTGCCAGCAGTTTTCAGGCTAGCGTCATCCAAGAGACCCAGTACTTC	CASSFQASVIQETQYF
few	.	TRBJ1-2	16	TRBV10-3	TGTGCCATCAGTGAAAAGGCGGCAGGCGACTCCTATGGCTACACCTTC	CAISEKAAGDSYGYTF
many	TRBD1	TRBJ2-7	16	TRBV28	TGTGCCAGCAGTTTCCTATTCAGGGGGCGTTTGGACGAGCAGTACTTC	CASSFLFRGRLDEQYF
.	.	TRBJ2-3	14	TRBV10-3	TGTGCCATCAGTGAACTAATTGCCACAGATACGCAGTATTTT	CAISELIATDTQYF
many	.	TRBJ2-7	14	TRBV7-2	TGTGCCAGCAGCTTAGGCGCAGCGCCCTACGAGCAGTACTTC	CASSLGAAPYEQYF
many	TRBD1	TRBJ2-7	15	TRBV3-1	TGTGCCAGCAGCCGCCCCGGGACAGGGTCCTACGAGCAGTACTTC	CASSRPGTGSYEQYF
few	TRBD2	TRBJ2-4	13	TRBV20-1	TGCAGTGCCCTCGGACTAGCGTCCGACATTCAGTACTTC	CSALGLASDIQYF
many	.	TRBJ1-5	16	TRBV20-1	TGCAGTGCTAGGAGGGAGGGGGGGCGCAGCAATCAGCCCCAGCATTTT	CSARREGGRSNQPQHF
many	TRBD1	TRBJ1-1	15	TRBV20-1	TGCAGTGCGACGACAGGGTTTACGTGGGGCACTGAAGCTTTCTTT	CSATTGFTWGTEAFF
many	.	TRBJ2-2	17	TRBV11-2	TGTGCCAGCAGCTTAGTATGGGACGGGAGTAGTACCGGGGAGCTGTTTTTT	CASSLVWDGSSTGELFF
.	.	TRBJ2-1	11	TRBV6-9	TGTGCCAGCAGTTGCCGGAACAGGGTGTTCTTC	CASSCRNRVFF
.	.	TRBJ2-5	17	TRBV2	TGCGCCAGCAGCCAAGTCCCCGGCGGGACGCCCCAGGGGAACCAGTACTTC	CASSQVPGGTPQGNQYF
many	.	TRBJ2-7	14	TRBV7-4	TGTGCCAGCAGCCTTCACTGGCGGGGCCGAGAGCAGTACTTC	CASSLHWRGREQYF
once	.	TRBJ1-2	16	TRBV7-9	TGTGCCAGCAGCTCCGACGGAGTGGTAGCTAACTATGGCTACACCTTC	CASSSDGVVANYGYTF
few	TRBD2	TRBJ2-3	15	TRBV7-2	TGTGCCAGCAGCCGACTAGCGGGACCCGCAGATACGCAGTATTTT	CASSRLAGPADTQYF
many	.	TRBJ1-1	14	TRBV30	TGTGCCTGGAGAGGAACAGACCGGCAGGGTGAAGCTTTCTTT	CAWRGTDRQGEAFF
many	TRBD1	TRBJ2-3	14	TRBV7-2	TGTGCCAGCAGCTTGGACAGGGCCCCGGGTACGCAGTATTTT	CASSLDRAPGTQYF
many	TRBD1	TRBJ2-1	14	TRBV28	TGTGCCAGCAGTCTGGACAGGGACCTCGATGAGCAGTTCTTC	CASSLDRDLDEQFF
many	.	TRBJ1-6	17	TRBV28	TGTGCCAGCAGTTTTAGGGAGGGAGGGGCCATACAACGACCCCTCCACTTT	CASSFREGGAIQRPLHF
many	TRBD1	TRBJ2-3	13	TRBV6-1	TGTGCCAGCAGTGCGAACGGACAGGAGGAGCAGTATTTT	CASSANGQEEQYF
.	.	TRBJ1-1	13	TRBV2	TGTGCCAGCCGCAGGGATTTGAACACTGAAGCTTTCTTT	CASRRDLNTEAFF
few	TRBD2	TRBJ2-1	14	TRBV19	TGTGCCAGTGATAGCGGGAGGGCCTACAATGAGCAGTTCTTC	CASDSGRAYNEQFF
many	.	TRBJ2-7	18	TRBV30	TGTGCCTGGAGTACGACGTACCATGGCTCCATCAGCTCCTACGAGCAGTACTTC	CAWSTTYHGSISSYEQYF
many	TRBD1	TRBJ2-7	12	TRBV12-3/TRBV12-4	TGTGCCAGCAGCTTGGGACAGGGAGAGCAGTACTTC	CASSLGQGEQYF
many	.	TRBJ1-2	12	TRBV18	TGTGCCAGCTCGGAAGGTAGCTATGGCTACACCTTC	CASSEGSYGYTF
many	.	TRBJ2-5	14	TRBV11-2	TGTGCCAGCAGCTTTGGGGAGGTAGGAGAGACCCAGTACTTC	CASSFGEVGETQYF
many	TRBD1	TRBJ1-1	17	TRBV2	TGTGCCAGCAGTGAGTGGACAGGGGGTATATCTGACACTGAAGCTTTCTTT	CASSEWTGGISDTEAFF
many	.	TRBJ2-7	13	TRBV7-9	TGTGCCAGCAGCTTTCAGACGGATTACGAGCAGTACTTC	CASSFQTDYEQYF
.	TRBD2	TRBJ2-1	15	TRBV19	TGTGCCAGTAGTATCACTAGCGGGAGTCTCGATGAGCAGTTCTTC	CASSITSGSLDEQFF
many	.	TRBJ1-2	16	TRBV5-6	TGTGCCAGCAGCCTGGGGGGGGCCCTAAGCGACTATGGCTACACCTTC	CASSLGGALSDYGYTF
.	TRBD1	TRBJ1-1	17	TRBV7-2	TGTGCCAGCAGCCCCGCGTATACAGGGGGTTATAACACTGAAGCTTTCTTT	CASSPAYTGGYNTEAFF
few	.	TRBJ1-2	14	TRBV10-3	TGTGCCATCAGTGACCTTGACGTTGACTATGGCTACACCTTC	CAISDLDVDYGYTF
many	.	TRBJ2-2	15	TRBV7-9	TGTGCCAGCAGCTTAACGTCGGGAGCGGTCGGGGAGCTGTTTTTT	CASSLTSGAVGELFF
many	.	TRBJ2-1	12	TRBV7-9	TGTGCCAGCAGCTTAGTTCGCTATGAGCAGTTCTTC	CASSLVRYEQFF
.	.	TRBJ1-5	15	TRBV20-1	TGCAGTACTGGAGCCCTCGGTGGGGTAGATCAGCCCCAGCATTTT	CSTGALGGVDQPQHF
few	TRBD2	TRBJ2-2	16	TRBV25-1	TGTGCCAGCAGTGACCGTAGCGGGAGTGTGACCGGGGAGCTGTTTTTT	CASSDRSGSVTGELFF